The sequence of this T cell receptor beta chain was determined in a study of T cells expressing NK-cell markers. With UMIs, 5'RACE template switching was used to make TCR beta cDNA. TCRdb reprocessed the 5' RACE reads, keeping one entry per CDR3 protein, no DNA. Found here are about 440,000 distinct CDR3 sequences; the top ten clones hold 7.3%. The CDR3 length is 14 residues. Concerning this clonotype itself: Its antigen is unidentified.

Study-level points and caveats: In 5 or 6 donors, dominant CD3+CD56+NKG2C+ clonotypes ranked among the top 10 CD8+ clonotypes. Clarity on HCMV specificity was lacking for the expanded NKG2C+ T cell clones. Dominance of the CD3+CD56-NKG2C+ fraction by these clonotypes also held in a handful of donors.

Sequenced sample: blood T cells: a sorted CD56 or NKG2C T cell subset, CD4+ or CD8+ T cells, or bulk PBMC T cells (not recorded which). The chain has TRBV12-3 or TRBV12-4 and TRBJ2-1; TCRdb proposes TRBD1, but this gene call is untestable without DNA. This clonotype was sampled from a woman between 18 and 75 years old in good health. The CDR3 loop is CASSLGAVYNEQFF.